The rows below give T cell receptor beta chains drawn from one sample of a study of T cells in Graves' hyperthyroidism and ophthalmopathy. TCRdb analysed the multiplex PCR reads with MiXCR anew, one entry per CDR3 protein. Seen here are about 690,000 distinct CDR3 sequences, 17% observed once, and the top ten hold about a sixth. The sequencing input was blood. These receptors came from a man aged 45-65 years with Graves' hyperthyroidism. The CDR3 runs from the conserved cysteine through the conserved F or W. D genes are given only for firm matches. Size is stated for part of the rows, as once, few or many counts, or as a class when the clone is expanded.

>few|-|TRBJ2-5|TRBV7-3
TGTGCCAGCAGCGCACAGGGTATAGGGGAGACCCAGTACTTC
CASSAQGIGETQYF
>once|-|TRBJ2-7|TRBV20-1
TGCAGTGCTAGGTCCTTTAGCTCCTACGAGCAGTACTTC
CSARSFSSYEQYF
>few|-|TRBJ2-3|TRBV19
TGTGCCAGTAGTATCGGCCGGCTAGCCGGCACAGATACGCAGTATTTT
CASSIGRLAGTDTQYF
>many|TRBD2|TRBJ2-2|TRBV7-2
TGTGCCAGCAGCTTCCTAGCGGTTAACACCGGGGAGCTGTTTTTT
CASSFLAVNTGELFF
>-|-|TRBJ2-7|TRBV30
TGTGCCTGGAGTGTACTACAGAAGTGGGAGCAGTACTTC
CAWSVLQKWEQYF
>few|TRBD1|TRBJ1-2|TRBV28
TGTGCCAGCAGTTTAACAGGGGCCGGCACCTTC
CASSLTGAGTF
>many|TRBD2|TRBJ2-1|TRBV28
TGTGCCAGCAGTTTCCCGAGGTCGGGGGGACCTTTCTACAATGAGCAGTTCTTC
CASSFPRSGGPFYNEQFF
>many|-|TRBJ2-1|TRBV20-1
TGCAGTGCTAGAGTTATGGGCGGGCGCTCCTACAATGAGCAGTTCTTC
CSARVMGGRSYNEQFF
>many|TRBD1|TRBJ2-1|TRBV28
TGTGCCAGCAGTCCTTACGGACAGGGATACTACAATGAGCAGTTCTTC
CASSPYGQGYYNEQFF
>-|-|TRBJ2-5|TRBV11-2
TGTGCCAGCAGCTACACTCCGAGAGGAGAGACCCAGTACTTC
CASSYTPRGETQYF
>many|TRBD2|TRBJ2-7|TRBV11-2
TGTGCCAGCAGCTTGGCGGGAGCTGAGCAGTACTTC
CASSLAGAEQYF
>few|-|TRBJ2-5|TRBV6-1
TGTGCCAGCAAGGACGGGACTCAGTACCAAGAGACCCAGTACTTC
CASKDGTQYQETQYF
>few|TRBD2|TRBJ2-1|TRBV7-3
TGTGCCAGCAGCACTGAGCGGGAGGGTTACAATGAGCAGTTCTTC
CASSTEREGYNEQFF
>-|-|TRBJ1-5|TRBV20-1
TGCAGTGTCAGTCAGGGGATCGATCAGCCCCAGCATTTT
CSVSQGIDQPQHF
>many|TRBD2|TRBJ2-5|TRBV20-1
TGCAGTGCTAGAGACGTAGCGGGAGGGCGCGAGACCCAGTACTTC
CSARDVAGGRETQYF
>many|TRBD1|TRBJ2-7|TRBV28
TGTGCCAGCGGGTGGGACAGGGTTTACGAGCAGTACTTC
CASGWDRVYEQYF
>many|-|TRBJ2-7|TRBV24-1
TGTGCCACCTCGAGGGACTCCTACGAGCAGTACTTC
CATSRDSYEQYF
>-|-|TRBJ1-5|TRBV10-3
TGTGCCATCAGTGAGTCCAACGGTCAGCCCCAGCATTTT
CAISESNGQPQHF
>many|-|TRBJ1-4|TRBV24-1
TGTGCCACCAGGGGGGCAACTAATGAAAAACTGTTTTTT
CATRGATNEKLFF
>many|-|TRBJ2-2|TRBV11-2
TGTGCCAGCAGCCGTTCGATTACTTTAGGAAGGGACACCGGGGAGCTGTTTTTT
CASSRSITLGRDTGELFF
>-|-|TRBJ1-4|TRBV4-1
TGCGCCAGCAGCCAAGAATCGGGATACGAAAAACTGTTTTTT
CASSQESGYEKLFF
>many|TRBD1|TRBJ1-2|TRBV12-3/TRBV12-4
TGTGCCAGCAGTTTAGTTGGGGACAGGATTAACTATGGCTACACCTTC
CASSLVGDRINYGYTF
>-|-|TRBJ1-5|TRBV27
TGTGCCAGCAGTGCCCTTTTTTCGGGGGAGTACGATCAGCCCCAGCATTTT
CASSALFSGEYDQPQHF
>-|TRBD1|TRBJ2-7|TRBV29-1
TGCAGCGTTGAACCCGGGACAGGGGTGATGGGGGAGCAGTACTTC
CSVEPGTGVMGEQYF
>few|TRBD1|TRBJ1-5|TRBV11-2
TGTGCCAGCAGCGTAGACAGGGGGCCTAGTCAGCCCCAGCATTTT
CASSVDRGPSQPQHF
>many|-|TRBJ2-7|TRBV28
TGTGCCAGCAGTTTCCCCCACCGGAACGAGCAGTACTTC
CASSFPHRNEQYF
>many|-|TRBJ2-7|TRBV30
TGTGCCTGGAGCCCCCCCGGGAACTCCTACGAGCAGTACTTC
CAWSPPGNSYEQYF